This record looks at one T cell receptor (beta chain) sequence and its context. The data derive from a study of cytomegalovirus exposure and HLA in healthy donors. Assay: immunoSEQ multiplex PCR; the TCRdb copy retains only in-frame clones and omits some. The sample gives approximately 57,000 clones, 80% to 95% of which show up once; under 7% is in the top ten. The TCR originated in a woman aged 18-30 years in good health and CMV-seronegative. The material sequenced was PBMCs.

CDR3: CASSAPPDRPSSTDTQYF. The CDR3, as DNA: TGTGCCAGCAGCGCACCACCGGACAGACCTAGTAGCACAGATACGCAGTATTTT. The chain joins TRBV7-8 to TRBJ2-3; D is perhaps TRBD1 (6 bases). The V gene lost 5 bases and the J gene lost 0 bases, with 21 bases spanning the gap. Germline CDR1 and CDR2: SGHVS and FQNEAQ. The CDR3 extends over 18 amino acids. The variable domain in full, completed from reference TRBV7-8 and TRBJ2-3, reads GAGVSQSPRYKVAKRGQDVALRCDPISGHVSLFWYQQALGQGPEFLTYFQNEAQLDKSGLPSDRFFAERPEGSVSTLKIQRTQQEDSAVYLCASSAPPDRPSSTDTQYFGPGTRLTVL.